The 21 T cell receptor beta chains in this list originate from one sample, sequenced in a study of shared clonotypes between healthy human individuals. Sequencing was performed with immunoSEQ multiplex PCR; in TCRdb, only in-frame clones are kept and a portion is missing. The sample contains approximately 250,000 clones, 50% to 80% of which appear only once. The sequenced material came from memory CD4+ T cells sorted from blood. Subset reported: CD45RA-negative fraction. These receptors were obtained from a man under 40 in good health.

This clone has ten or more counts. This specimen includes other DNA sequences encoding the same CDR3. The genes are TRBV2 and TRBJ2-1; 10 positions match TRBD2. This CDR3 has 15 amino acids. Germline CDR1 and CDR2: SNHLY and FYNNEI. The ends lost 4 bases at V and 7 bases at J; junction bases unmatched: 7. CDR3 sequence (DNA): TGTGCCAGCAGTGTACCCAGCGGGAGGGGAAATGAGCAGTTCTTC. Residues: CASSVPSGRGNEQFF.

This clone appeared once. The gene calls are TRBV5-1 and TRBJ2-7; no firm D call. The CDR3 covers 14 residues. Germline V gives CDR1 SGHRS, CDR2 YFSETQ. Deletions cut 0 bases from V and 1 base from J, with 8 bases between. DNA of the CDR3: TGCGCCAGCAGCTTGGTACAGCTATCCTACGAGCAGTACTTC. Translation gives CASSLVQLSYEQYF.

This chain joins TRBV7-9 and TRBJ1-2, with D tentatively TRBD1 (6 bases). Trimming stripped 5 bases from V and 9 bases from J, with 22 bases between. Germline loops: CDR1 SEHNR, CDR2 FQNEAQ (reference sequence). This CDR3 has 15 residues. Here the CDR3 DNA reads TGTGCCAGCAGCCGTTATAAAGAGGGGGGTTCGAGCTACACCTTC. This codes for CASSRYKEGGSSYTF. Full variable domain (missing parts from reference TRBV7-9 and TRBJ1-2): DTGVSQNPRHKITKRGQNVTFRCDPISEHNRLYWYRQTLGQGPEFLTYFQNEAQLEKSRLLSDRFSAERPKGSFSTLEIQRTEQGDSAMYLCASSRYKEGGSSYTFGSGTRLTVV.

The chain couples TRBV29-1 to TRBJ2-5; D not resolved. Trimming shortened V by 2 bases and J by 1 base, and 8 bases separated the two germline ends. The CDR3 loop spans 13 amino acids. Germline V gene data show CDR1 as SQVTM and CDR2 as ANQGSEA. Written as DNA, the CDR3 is TGCAGCGTTGAATTTCGGACCCAAGAGACCCAGTACTTC. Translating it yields CSVEFRTQETQYF.

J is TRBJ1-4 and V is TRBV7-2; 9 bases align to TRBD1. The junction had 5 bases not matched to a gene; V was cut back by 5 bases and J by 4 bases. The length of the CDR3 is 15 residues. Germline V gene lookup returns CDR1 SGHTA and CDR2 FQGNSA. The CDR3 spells CASSRGQGSNEKLFF. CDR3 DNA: TGTGCCAGCAGCCGCGGACAGGGGAGTAATGAAAAACTGTTTTTT.

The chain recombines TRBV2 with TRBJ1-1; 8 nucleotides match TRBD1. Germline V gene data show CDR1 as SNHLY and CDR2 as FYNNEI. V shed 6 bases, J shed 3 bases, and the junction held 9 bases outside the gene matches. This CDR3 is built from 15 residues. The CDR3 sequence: CASRMDREGHTEAFF. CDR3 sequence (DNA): TGTGCCAGCAGAATGGACAGGGAGGGTCACACTGAAGCTTTCTTT.

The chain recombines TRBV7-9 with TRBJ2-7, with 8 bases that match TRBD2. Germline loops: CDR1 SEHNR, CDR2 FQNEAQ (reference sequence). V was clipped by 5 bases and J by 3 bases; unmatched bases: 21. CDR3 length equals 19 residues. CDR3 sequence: CASSLNPRDTSGSFYEQYF. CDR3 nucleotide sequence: TGTGCCAGCAGCCTAAACCCCCGCGACACGAGCGGGAGTTTCTACGAGCAGTACTTC. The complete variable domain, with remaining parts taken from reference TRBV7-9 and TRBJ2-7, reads DTGVSQNPRHKITKRGQNVTFRCDPISEHNRLYWYRQTLGQGPEFLTYFQNEAQLEKSRLLSDRFSAERPKGSFSTLEIQRTEQGDSAMYLCASSLNPRDTSGSFYEQYFGPGTRLTVT.

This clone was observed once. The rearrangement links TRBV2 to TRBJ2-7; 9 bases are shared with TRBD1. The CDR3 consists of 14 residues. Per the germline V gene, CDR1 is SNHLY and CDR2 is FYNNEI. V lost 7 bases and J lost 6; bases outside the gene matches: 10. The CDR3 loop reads CASTLTGQGREQYF. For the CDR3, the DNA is TGTGCCAGCACCCTCACCGGACAGGGGCGCGAGCAGTACTTC. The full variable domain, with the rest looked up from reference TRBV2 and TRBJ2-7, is EPEVTQTPSHQVTQMGQEVILRCVPISNHLYFYWYRQILGQKVEFLVSFYNNEISEKSEIFDDQFSVERPDGSNFTLKIRSTKLEDSAMYFCASTLTGQGREQYFGPGTRLTVT.

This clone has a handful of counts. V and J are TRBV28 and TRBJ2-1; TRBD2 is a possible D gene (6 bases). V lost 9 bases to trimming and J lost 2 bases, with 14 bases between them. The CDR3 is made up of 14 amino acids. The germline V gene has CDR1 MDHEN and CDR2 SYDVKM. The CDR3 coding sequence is TGTGCCAGTACGGGGACTCCGCCCTACAATGAGCAGTTCTTC. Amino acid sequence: CASTGTPPYNEQFF.

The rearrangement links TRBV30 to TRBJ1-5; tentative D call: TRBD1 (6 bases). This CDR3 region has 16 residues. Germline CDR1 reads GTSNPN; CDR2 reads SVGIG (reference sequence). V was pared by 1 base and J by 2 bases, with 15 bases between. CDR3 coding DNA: TGTGCCTGGAGTGGGGGGGCCCTTAGCGGCAATCAGCCCCAGCATTTT. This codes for CAWSGGALSGNQPQHF.

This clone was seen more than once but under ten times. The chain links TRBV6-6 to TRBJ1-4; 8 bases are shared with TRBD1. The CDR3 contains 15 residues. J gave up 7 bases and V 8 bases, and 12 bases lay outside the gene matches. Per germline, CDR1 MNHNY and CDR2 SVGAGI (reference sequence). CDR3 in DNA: TGTGCCAGCGCCCCGGACAGGGCGTTCACTGAAAAACTGTTTTTT. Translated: CASAPDRAFTEKLFF.

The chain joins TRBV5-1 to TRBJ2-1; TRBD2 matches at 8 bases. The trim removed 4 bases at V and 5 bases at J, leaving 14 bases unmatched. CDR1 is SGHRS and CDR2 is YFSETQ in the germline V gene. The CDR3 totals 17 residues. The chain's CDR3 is CASSVHPLAGLNNEQFF. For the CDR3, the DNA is TGCGCCAGCAGCGTACACCCCCTAGCGGGCCTTAACAATGAGCAGTTCTTC. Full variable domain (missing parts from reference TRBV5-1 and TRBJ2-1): KAGVTQTPRYLIKTRGQQVTLSCSPISGHRSVSWYQQTPGQGLQFLFEYFSETQRNKGNFPGRFSGRQFSNSRSEMNVSTLELGDSALYLCASSVHPLAGLNNEQFFGPGTRLTVL.

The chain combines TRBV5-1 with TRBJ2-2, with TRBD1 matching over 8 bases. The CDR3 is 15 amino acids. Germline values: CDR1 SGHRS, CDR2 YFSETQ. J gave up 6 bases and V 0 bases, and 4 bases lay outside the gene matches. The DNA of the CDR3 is TGCGCCAGCAGCTTGGCCCAGGGGGCCTCCGGGGAGCTGTTTTTT. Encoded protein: CASSLAQGASGELFF.

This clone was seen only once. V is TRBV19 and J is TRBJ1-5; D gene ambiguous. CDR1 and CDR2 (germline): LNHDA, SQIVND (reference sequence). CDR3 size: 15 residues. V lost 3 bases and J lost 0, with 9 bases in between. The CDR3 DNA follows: TGTGCCAGTAGTATGACGGGTAATAGCAATCAGCCCCAGCATTTT. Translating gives CASSMTGNSNQPQHF.

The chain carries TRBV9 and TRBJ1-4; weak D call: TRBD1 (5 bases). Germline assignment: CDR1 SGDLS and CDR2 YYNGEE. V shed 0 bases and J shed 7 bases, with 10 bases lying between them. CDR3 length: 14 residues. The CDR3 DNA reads TGTGCCAGCAGCGTAGCGGGGGTTGGTGAAAAACTGTTTTTT. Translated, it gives CASSVAGVGEKLFF.

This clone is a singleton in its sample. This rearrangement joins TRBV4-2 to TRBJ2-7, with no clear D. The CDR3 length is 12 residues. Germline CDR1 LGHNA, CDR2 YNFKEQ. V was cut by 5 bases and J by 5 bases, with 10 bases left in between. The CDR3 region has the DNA TGTGCCAGCAGCTCGCACGAAAACGAGCAGTACTTC. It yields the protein CASSSHENEQYF.

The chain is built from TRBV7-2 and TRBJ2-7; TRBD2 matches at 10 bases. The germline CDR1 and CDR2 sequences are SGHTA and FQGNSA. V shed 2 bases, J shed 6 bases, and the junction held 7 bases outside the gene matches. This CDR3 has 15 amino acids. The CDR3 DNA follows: TGTGCCAGCAGCTTACTAGCGGGAGCGATAGGCGAGCAGTACTTC. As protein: CASSLLAGAIGEQYF.

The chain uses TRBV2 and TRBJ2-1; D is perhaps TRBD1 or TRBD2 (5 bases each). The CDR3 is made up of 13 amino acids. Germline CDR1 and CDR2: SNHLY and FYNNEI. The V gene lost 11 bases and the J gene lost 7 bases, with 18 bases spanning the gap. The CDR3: CAGGREALNEQFF. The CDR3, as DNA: TGTGCCGGAGGCAGGGAAGCATTGAATGAGCAGTTCTTC.

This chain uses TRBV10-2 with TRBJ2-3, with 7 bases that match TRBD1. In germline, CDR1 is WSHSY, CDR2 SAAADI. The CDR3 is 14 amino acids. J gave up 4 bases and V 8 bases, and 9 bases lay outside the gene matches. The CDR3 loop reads CASRQGAAADTQYF. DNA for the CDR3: TGCGCCAGCCGACAGGGTGCTGCCGCAGATACGCAGTATTTT.

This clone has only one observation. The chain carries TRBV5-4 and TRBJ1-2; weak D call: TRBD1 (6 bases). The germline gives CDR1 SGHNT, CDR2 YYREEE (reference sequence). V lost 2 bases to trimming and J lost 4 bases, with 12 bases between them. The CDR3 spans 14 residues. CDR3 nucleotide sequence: TGTGCCAGCAGCTTATCGGGGGCCCTCTATGGCTACACCTTC. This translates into CASSLSGALYGYTF.

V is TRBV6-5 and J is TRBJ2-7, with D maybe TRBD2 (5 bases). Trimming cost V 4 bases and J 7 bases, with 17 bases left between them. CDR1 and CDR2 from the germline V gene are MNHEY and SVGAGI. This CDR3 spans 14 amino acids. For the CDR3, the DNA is TGTGCCAGCAGTTTACCCCGGGAACCGAGAGAGCAGTACTTC. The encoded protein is CASSLPREPREQYF.